Included here is one T cell receptor (beta chain) sequence, with context. There is no known antigen for this receptor. Base qualities are missing; no much larger clone stands one base away. The record originates from a study of blood T cell repertoires in COVID-19 (dated by TCRdb to the early 2020s). About the full investigation: Collaborator samples came from the United States, Italy and Spain and covered acute and convalescent phases of COVID-19. The material from the prospective study consisted of cDNA or gDNA derived from T cells, B-cell-depleted T cells, or PBMCs. Subjects who had been exposed to COVID-19, were actively infected with it, or had recovered from it provided the deeply sampled blood TCRbeta repertoires that made up the dataset. The repertoires were made available in a free public database intended to serve as a resource for research on the immune response to SARS-CoV-2. Samples came from the ongoing ImmuneRACE study (first 160 participants) plus 1,254 subjects from 6 global collaborators. A de-identified subject ID, COVID-19 status, age in years and sex were almost always included in the sample metadata. HLA class I and class II types, where available, came from metadata supplied by the sample provider rather than from assay-based typing.

The germline V and J ends show losses of 4 bases and 4 bases respectively, and no gene match explains 5 bases of the junction. The CDR3 runs 15 amino acids, cysteine and phenylalanine included. The retained sequence is limited to the CDR3, 45 bases, with the frame set at the first base. CDR1 and CDR2 were assigned from the germline V gene as SGHTA and FQGNSA. Overall results and qualifications from the work: How much clinical and demographic metadata was included differed by source and by participant, and the metadata was provided uncurated.

Enrolling through a virtual design, the prospective study's participants ranged in age from roughly 18 to 95 years and lived across 20 to 25 United States geographic areas. In the prospective study, participants were assigned to cohorts based on the clinical history participants reported in a screening survey and a study questionnaire. For ImmuneRACE Cohort 3, a participant was defined as recovered based on two consecutive negative NP/OP PCR tests, clearance by a healthcare professional, or resolution of symptoms. In the prospective study, whole blood, serum and a nasopharyngeal or oropharyngeal swab were collected from each participant by mobile phlebotomists. Participants in the prospective study had the option to provide additional blood draws and questionnaires over an approximately 2-month period. Prospective study blood samples were shipped either frozen or at room temperature before DNA extraction.

The immunoSEQ Assay, a bias-controlled multiplex PCR, was used to amplify TCRbeta CDR3 regions from genomic DNA. The authors' analysis ran thus. Within the assay, amplification of reference gene primers was used to estimate how many nucleated cells each sample contained. To quantify the absolute abundance of each unique TCRbeta CDR3 rearrangement, sequence reads were collapsed and filtered. For each sample, productive Simpson clonality was calculated as the square root of Simpson's diversity index across productive rearrangements. Sourced from immuneACCESS, this table was stored by TCRdb with only in-frame sequences that have V and J called. A share of the clones is absent; for the studies checked, an unresolved V gene accounts for under half, and the remainder has no known explanation. V and J calls and clone size come straight from that table; D and trimming were deduced from the DNA. This sample lists around 450,000 clones; 87% were detected once. The ten top clones hold 0.65% to 0.9% of the sample.

Sequencing was performed on PBMCs or T cells enriched from blood (not recorded which). This sequence was found in a woman aged 18-29 years who had recovered from COVID-19. The chain joins TRBV7-2 to TRBJ1-5; 9 central bases correspond to TRBD1. CDR3 region: CASSSRTGENQPQHF. DNA sequence: TGTGCCAGCAGCTCCAGGACAGGGGAGAATCAGCCCCAGCATTTT.